This T cell receptor beta chain was obtained from a study of low-dose radiotherapy and immunotherapy resistance in tumors (dated 2022 in TCRdb). In terms of the full investigation: In Cohort 1, 0.5 Gy per fraction was delivered every 2 weeks, and a total PTV dose of 6.5 Gy was prescribed. Cyclophosphamide 200 mg/m2 was given intravenously every two weeks, one day before each radiation and immunotherapy administration. Starting on cycle 1 day 1, patients took 300 mg of aspirin by mouth once a day for four cycles. Cohort 2 received 1 Gy per fraction every two weeks, with a total of 13 Gy over 26 weeks. Randomization of trial participants into treatment groups was not performed. The translational analysis covered eight patients: three from the first dose cohort and the first five from the second dose cohort. Patients were given nivolumab as a 240 mg flat dose every two weeks and ipilimumab at 1 mg/kg every six weeks, with both drugs delivered intravenously.

This clonotype was recorded at least ten times. What antigen it recognizes has not been identified. No base qualities exist here, and no much larger clone lies one base off it. Sequencing instrument: Illumina HiSeq 2500. To make first-strand cDNA, Superscript III was used along with a set of TRAV- and TRBV-specific primers so that both the TCRalpha and TCRbeta chains were covered. TCRs were amplified for 20 to 25 PCR cycles with Phusion, using a constant-region primer paired with the adapter attached to the V primers. The MessageAmp II aRNA Amplification Kit was used to amplify the isolated mRNA, with in vitro transcription run for around 15 hours at 37 degrees C. The Dynabeads mRNA DIRECT Purification Kit was used to isolate the mRNA for TCR sequencing. Indexed Illumina adapters were added in a second approximately 25-cycle Phusion PCR, and the resulting products were purified with AMPure XP beads. The original pipeline was this. Custom Perl scripts were used to pool TCR sequences that encoded the same protein, to remove out-of-frame sequences, and to calculate the abundance of each clonotype. Any TCR sequence backed by just one read was left out of the analysis. Among the metrics used to describe the repertoires were Shannon entropy, Gini index, clonality, richness, and the frequency of TCRs shared between repertoires. TCRdb took the public reads, trimmed them with fastp at Q25, ran MiXCR for clone calling and kept in-frame beta chains. CDR3 protein sequences are deduplicated, and each keeps its most common genes and DNA. The V and J calls and clone size come from TCRdb's table, not from the authors' own analysis. The sample yields 35,000 to 50,000 distinct CDR3 sequences; about a third were counted once. Roughly 4% of the sample is taken by the ten largest.

CDR1 is given as SGHTA and CDR2 as FQGNSA, both from the germline V gene. The CDR3 measures 14 amino acids from cysteine to phenylalanine. Only the CDR3 DNA stays, 42 bases, in frame from base 1. A distance of 7 bases separates the germline ends of V and J, which lose 1 base and 2 bases respectively. The time point tag for this specimen amounts to: before trial treatment. The donors came from RACIN, which was a single-arm phase I dose-escalation trial that paired nivolumab and ipilimumab with aspirin, low-dose cyclophosphamide and low-dose radiotherapy. Eligible patients had advanced, TIL-negative solid tumors.

The V and J segments used are TRBV7-2 and TRBJ2-3, with no reliable assignment of the D segment. Material: PBMCs, obtained before treatment. This clonotype was obtained from a male donor with gallbladder cancer. The CDR3 in this case is CASSLDYYTDTQYF. DNA sequence: TGTGCCAGCAGCTTAGACTATTACACAGATACGCAGTATTTT.